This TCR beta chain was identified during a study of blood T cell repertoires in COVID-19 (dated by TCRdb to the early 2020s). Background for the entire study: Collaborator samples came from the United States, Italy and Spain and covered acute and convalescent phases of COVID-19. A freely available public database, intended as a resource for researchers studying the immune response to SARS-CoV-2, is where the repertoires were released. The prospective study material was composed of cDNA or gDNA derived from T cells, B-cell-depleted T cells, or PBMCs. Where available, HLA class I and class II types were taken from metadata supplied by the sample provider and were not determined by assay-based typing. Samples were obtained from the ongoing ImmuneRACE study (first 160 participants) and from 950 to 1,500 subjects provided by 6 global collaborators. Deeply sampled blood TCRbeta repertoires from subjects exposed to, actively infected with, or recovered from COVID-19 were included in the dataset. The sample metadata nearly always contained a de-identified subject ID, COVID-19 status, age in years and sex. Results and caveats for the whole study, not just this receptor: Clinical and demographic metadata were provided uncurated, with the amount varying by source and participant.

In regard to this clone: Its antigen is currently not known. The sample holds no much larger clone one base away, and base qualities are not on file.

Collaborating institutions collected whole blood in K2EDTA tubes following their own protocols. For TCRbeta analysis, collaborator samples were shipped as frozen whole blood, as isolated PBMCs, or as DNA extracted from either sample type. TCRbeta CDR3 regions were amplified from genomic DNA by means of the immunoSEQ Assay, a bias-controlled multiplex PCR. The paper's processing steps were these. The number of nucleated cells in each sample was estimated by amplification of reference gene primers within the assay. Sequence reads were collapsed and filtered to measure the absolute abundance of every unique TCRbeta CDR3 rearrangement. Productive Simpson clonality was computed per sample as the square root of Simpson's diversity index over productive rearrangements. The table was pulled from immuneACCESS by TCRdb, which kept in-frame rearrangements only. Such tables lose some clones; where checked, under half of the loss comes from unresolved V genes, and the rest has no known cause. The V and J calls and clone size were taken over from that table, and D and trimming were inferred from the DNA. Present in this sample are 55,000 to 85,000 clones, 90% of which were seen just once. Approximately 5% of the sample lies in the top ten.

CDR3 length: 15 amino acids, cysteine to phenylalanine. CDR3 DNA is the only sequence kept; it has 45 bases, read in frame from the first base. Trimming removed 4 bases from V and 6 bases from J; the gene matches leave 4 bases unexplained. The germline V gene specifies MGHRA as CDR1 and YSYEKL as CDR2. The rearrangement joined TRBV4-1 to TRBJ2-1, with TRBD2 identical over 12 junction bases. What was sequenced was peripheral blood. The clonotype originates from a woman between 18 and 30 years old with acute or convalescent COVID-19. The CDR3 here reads CASSRGLAGPNEQFF. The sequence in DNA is TGCGCCAGCAGCCGAGGACTAGCGGGACCCAATGAGCAGTTCTTC.